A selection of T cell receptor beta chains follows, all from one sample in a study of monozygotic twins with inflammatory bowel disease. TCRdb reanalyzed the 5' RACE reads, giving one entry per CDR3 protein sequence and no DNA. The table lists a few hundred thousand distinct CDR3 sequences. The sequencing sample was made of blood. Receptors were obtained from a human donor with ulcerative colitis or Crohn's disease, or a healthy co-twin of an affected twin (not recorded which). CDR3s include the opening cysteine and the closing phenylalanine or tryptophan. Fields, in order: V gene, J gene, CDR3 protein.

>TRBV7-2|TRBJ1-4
CASSLVAATNEKLFF
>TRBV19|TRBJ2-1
CASSIGLSVGGGVHNEQFF
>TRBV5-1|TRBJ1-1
CASSLLMGPNTEAFF
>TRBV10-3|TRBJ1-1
CAISETRQGEAFF
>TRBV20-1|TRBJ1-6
CSARETGGYNSPLHF
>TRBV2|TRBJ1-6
CASTEETSLPLHF
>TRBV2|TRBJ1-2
CASKQGARSYTF
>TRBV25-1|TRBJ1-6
CASSAQGVWGSPLHF
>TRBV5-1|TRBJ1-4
CASSLTPGQTNEKLFF
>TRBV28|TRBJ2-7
CASSLVPGDYEQYF
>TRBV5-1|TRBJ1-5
CASSLGHGPNPQPQHF
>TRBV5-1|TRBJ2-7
CASSLETSFYEQYF
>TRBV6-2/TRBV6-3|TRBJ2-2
CASSYSWQFTGELFF
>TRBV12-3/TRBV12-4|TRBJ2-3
CASSLTGDTSTDTQYF
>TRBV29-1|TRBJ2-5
CSVELGQLKQETQYF
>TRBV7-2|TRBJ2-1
CASSSRTSHEQFF
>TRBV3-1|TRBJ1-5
CASSVGVGLAGKNQPQHF
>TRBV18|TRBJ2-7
CASSEDIMPDEQYF
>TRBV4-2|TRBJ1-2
CASSPGTGGSNYGYTF
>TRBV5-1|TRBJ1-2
CASSLQGEYILGYTF
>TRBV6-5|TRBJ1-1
CASSFPGDNTEAFF
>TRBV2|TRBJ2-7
CASSETVTSYEQYF
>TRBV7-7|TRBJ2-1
CASSLGFGGQLSYNEQFF
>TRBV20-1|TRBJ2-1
CSAHNPLDGEQFF
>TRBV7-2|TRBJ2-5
CASSLFAGEGETQYF
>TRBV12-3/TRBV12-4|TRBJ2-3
CASSLAWTDTQYF
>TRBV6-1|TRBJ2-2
CASSEKRGGSTGELFF
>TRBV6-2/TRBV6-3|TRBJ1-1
CASRRFQGAAEAFF
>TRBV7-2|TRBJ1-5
CASSLGGREGQPQHF
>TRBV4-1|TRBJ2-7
CASSQESGTGDYEQYF
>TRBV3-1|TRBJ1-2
CASSQVWGPVRGQGVGYTF
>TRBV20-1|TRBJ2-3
CSADLAGGPPDTQYF
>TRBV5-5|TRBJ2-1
CASSLLWTSVFNEQFF
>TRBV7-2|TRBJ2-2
CASSLGGSSGELFF
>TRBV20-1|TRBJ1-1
CSASRVHEAFF
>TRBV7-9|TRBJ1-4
CASSPSGPMGEKLFF
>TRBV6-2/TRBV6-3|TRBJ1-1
CASSYMGQGQGAFF
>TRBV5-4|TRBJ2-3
CASSTPARPTDTQYF
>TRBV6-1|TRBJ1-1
CASSRATDMNTEAFF
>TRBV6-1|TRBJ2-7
CASSDWDRSYEQYF
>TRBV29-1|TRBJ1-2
CSVDYPDGGYTF
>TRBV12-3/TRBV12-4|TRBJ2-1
CASSLARGQTEQFF
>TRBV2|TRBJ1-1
CASTGWTEAFF
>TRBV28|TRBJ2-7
CASSSPWGYEQYF
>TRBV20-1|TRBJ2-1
CSARDTGDYNEQFF
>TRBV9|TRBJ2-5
CASSVGSTRETQYF
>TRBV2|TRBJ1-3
CASTGTGASGNTIYF
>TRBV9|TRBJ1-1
CASSSAGVGTEAFF
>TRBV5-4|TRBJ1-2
CASSLDGGPLYGYTF
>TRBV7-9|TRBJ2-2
CASSLLGGNAGELFF
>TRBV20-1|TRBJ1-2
CSADIQGNYGYTF